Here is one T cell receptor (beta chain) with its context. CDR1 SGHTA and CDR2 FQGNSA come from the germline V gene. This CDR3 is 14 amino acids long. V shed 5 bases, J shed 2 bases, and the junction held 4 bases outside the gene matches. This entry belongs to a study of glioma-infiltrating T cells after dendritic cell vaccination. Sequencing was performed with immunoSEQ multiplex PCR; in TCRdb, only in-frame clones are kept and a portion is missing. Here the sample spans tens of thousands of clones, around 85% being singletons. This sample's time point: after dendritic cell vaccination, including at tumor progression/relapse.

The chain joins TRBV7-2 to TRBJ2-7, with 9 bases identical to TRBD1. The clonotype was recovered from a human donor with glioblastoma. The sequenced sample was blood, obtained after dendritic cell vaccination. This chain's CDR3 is CASSRRQGAYEQYF. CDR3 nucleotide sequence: TGTGCCAGCAGCCGCCGACAGGGGGCCTACGAGCAGTACTTC.